This TCR beta chain was identified in a study of T cell clones after liver transplantation. Across the study: Apart from a few HCV-positive recipients, transplants were for non-autoimmune, non-viral reasons. Timepoints were pre-transplant, pre-withdrawal, and after withdrawal was completed or failed. Standard immunosuppression, with no induction, continued until 12-24 months after transplant.

Generated by immunoSEQ multiplex PCR, the TCRdb table keeps only in-frame clones and is missing some. Here the sample spans around 97,000 clones, about 86% being singletons. Germline CDR1 is SSHAT and CDR2 is FNYEAQ (reference sequence). The CDR3 is 19 residues long. V was shortened by 4 bases and J by 0 bases, with 22 bases between the two germline ends. Study observations and caveats: A significant post-transplant drop in circulating graft-donor-reactive CD4 TCRbeta sequences occurred in most of the 8 subjects.

Comments on this clone: Its antigen is undetermined.

This sequence was found in a human patient who received a liver transplant. Part of the T cells may come from the graft donor. The sequences come from CD4+ T cells from blood, collected approximately 43 months after liver transplant. The V and J genes are TRBV7-7 and TRBJ2-4, with D perhaps given as TRBD1 or TRBD2 (5 bases each). The CDR3 bases are TGTGCCAGCAGCTATGCATCACTAGGGGCCGATCTAGCCAAAAACATTCAGTACTTC. Translation gives CASSYASLGADLAKNIQYF.